Described below is a single TCR beta chain sequence and its context. In this sample, this clone turned up a few times. Its cognate antigen has yet to be identified. It has no much larger one-base neighbor in the sample; base qualities were not kept. Lesional scalp punch biopsies and peripheral blood were collected from alopecia areata patients. After PBMCs were isolated by density centrifugation and stained for CD3, CD4 and CD8, a FACSAria was used to sort CD4+ and CD8+ T cells. Untreated alopecia areata patients were recruited as part of a multicenter biomarker study. Blood CD8+ T cells from 5 or 6 biomarker-study patients were further sorted into NKG2D-low and NKG2D-high fractions. The data belong to a study of CD8+ T cells in alopecia areata (dated by TCRdb to 2017 to 2018). As for the study more broadly: To study T cell clonal expansion in alopecia areata, the researchers applied high-throughput TCRbeta sequencing to both the C3H/HeJ mouse model and human patients. Scalp tissue and sorted CD4+ and CD8+ peripheral blood T cells from patchy and totalis/universalis alopecia areata patients and from healthy controls were covered by human TCRbeta sequencing. Scalp clonality was compared across normal scalp (n=4), patchy alopecia areata scalp (n=8), and alopecia totalis/universalis scalp (n=8). RNA came from the PAXgene miRNA kit for fixed scalp, the miRNeasy kit for PBMCs, and the RNeasy kit for mouse skin. Amplification of TCRbeta CDR3 regions was done by immunoSEQ multiplex PCR using 35 Vbeta forward primers and 13 Jbeta reverse primers. What the research found in general, with its limitations: TCR sequences shared between patients were less clear than in mice, possibly partly because of HLA diversity in the patient population. Resident alphabeta T cells in normal human skin are also sequenced, complicating scalp TCR repertoire analysis, unlike mouse skin dominated by gammadelta T cells. Compared with normal scalp, lesional scalp, particularly in alopecia totalis/universalis, had higher clonality and more expanded CD8+ clones, which suggests antigenic drive.

CDR1 and CDR2, looked up from the germline V gene (reference sequence), are SEHNR and FQNEAQ. Inclusive of the bounding cysteine and phenylalanine, the CDR3 is 11 residues long. CDR3 DNA only is kept here, 33 bases in frame from base 1. The V end loses 5 bases and the J end loses 3 bases, and a stretch of 2 bases separates them. The method was the immunoSEQ multiplex PCR assay. RNA was extracted from all samples and reverse transcribed into cDNA, which served as template for TCR sequencing. SuperScript III was used for first-strand cDNA synthesis, primed with a 2:1 mix of oligo-dT and random hexamers. Amplification bias was assessed with a synthetic immune receptor repertoire, and residual bias was removed computationally. Turning to the authors' computational methods: Raw reads were preprocessed to remove errors, and CDR3 was defined according to IMGT conventions as the region from the conserved cysteine to phenylalanine. Clonality was computed as 1 minus the Shannon entropy, with the entropy normalized by log2 of the number of productive unique TCRs. CD4 or CD8 identity of scalp clones was inferred by cross-referencing scalp TCRbeta sequences with sorted blood CD4 and CD8 repertoires. TCRdb carries this immuneACCESS record with in-frame sequences only. Its versions omit some clonotypes, under half of them owing to an unresolved V gene in the studies checked, with the rest unexplained. V, J and clone size derive from that table, while D and trimming were established from the DNA sequence. Recorded for this sample are approximately 24,000 clones; under 60% of them occurred a single time. The ten largest clones represent roughly a third of the sample.

The chain uses TRBV7-9 and TRBJ1-3; no D gene can be assigned with confidence. The sequence was obtained from a human donor with alopecia areata. Sequencing used NKG2D-high CD8+ T cells sorted from blood. The cell subset or site label on this specimen signifies: sorted CD8+ NKG2D-high blood T cells. The DNA reads as follows: TGTGCCAGCAGCAATGGAAACACCATATATTTT. Protein translation: CASSNGNTIYF.